Detailed here is one T cell receptor beta chain. Original handling: Scientists estimated how many nucleated cells there were by amplifying reference gene primers. TCRdb keeps only in-frame clones here, not all; method: immunoSEQ multiplex PCR. The D gene and trimming were derived from the DNA, and the V and J assignments and clone size from that table. Found here are approximately 130,000 clones, around 79% of them singletons; the top ten hold 15% to 25%. This record comes from a study of blood T cell repertoires in COVID-19. The wider study: The United States, Italy and Spain provided the acute and convalescent COVID-19 samples. From T cells, B-cell-depleted T cells, or PBMCs came the material, which was cDNA or gDNA.

Trimming took 2 bases from V and 9 from J; bases not matched to a gene: 4. Per the germline V gene, CDR1 is MNHEY and CDR2 is SVGEGT. The length of the CDR3 is 13 residues. J is TRBJ2-7 and V is TRBV6-2 or TRBV6-3; 10 nucleotides align to TRBD2. This clonotype originated in a man older than 75 with acute or convalescent COVID-19. The sequenced material came from peripheral blood. The CDR3 region has the DNA TGTGCCAGCAGTTACGCCGGACTAGCGGTGCAGTACTTC. Its protein product is CASSYAGLAVQYF.